Following are 17 T cell receptor beta chains from one sample sequenced in a study of cytomegalovirus exposure and HLA in healthy donors. The PCR was carried out with 60 Vbeta primers and 13 Jbeta primers. Method: immunoSEQ multiplex PCR; TCRdb's copy keeps in-frame clones and lacks some. The sample includes some 130,000 clones, approximately 80% of them seen just once. The sample was PBMCs. These receptors were obtained from a man aged 40-49 years in good health and CMV-seronegative.

This chain links TRBV11-2 with TRBJ2-1; perhaps TRBD2 as D (6 bases). This CDR3 is built from 17 residues. The V and J ends lost 4 bases and 5 bases respectively, with 21 bases between them. From germline, CDR1 is SGHAT and CDR2 FQNNGV. The CDR3 DNA follows: TGTGCCAGCAGCTCTGGCCTCATGGCGGGACTTCACAATGAGCAGTTCTTC. This encodes CASSSGLMAGLHNEQFF.

The chain couples TRBV7-2 to TRBJ2-1; tentative D call: TRBD2 (5 bases). V lost 5 bases, J lost 8 bases, and 13 bases lay in between. The CDR3 has 13 amino acids. The germline V gene encodes CDR1 SGHTA and CDR2 FQGNSA. Written as DNA, the CDR3 is TGTGCCAGCAGCCCGACGAGTAGCGATGAGCAGTTCTTC. Translation: CASSPTSSDEQFF.

The CDR3 loop reads CASRGTGAEAFF. For the CDR3, the DNA is TGTGCCAGCAGAGGAACAGGAGCAGAAGCTTTCTTT. This chain joins TRBV6-5 and TRBJ1-1, with D possibly TRBD1 on 5 matching bases. V was cut by 6 bases and J by 8 bases, with 13 bases left in between. The germline CDR1 and CDR2 sequences are MNHEY and SVGAGI. The CDR3 contains 12 residues.

The chain uses TRBV5-4 and TRBJ2-6; D is perhaps TRBD1 (8 bases). The CDR3 has 16 residues. Germline CDR1 SGHNT, CDR2 YYREEE (reference sequence). With 4 bases removed from V and 2 bases from J, the gap between germline ends came to 13 bases. The CDR3 sequence is CASSRAGQAGANVLTF. The DNA for the CDR3 is TGTGCCAGCAGCAGAGCGGGACAGGCTGGGGCCAACGTCCTGACTTTC.

CDR3 sequence: CASSFRDSRAGDMNTEAFF. The CDR3 DNA follows: TGTGCCAGCAGTTTTAGGGATAGCAGGGCCGGGGACATGAACACTGAAGCTTTCTTT. The gene calls are TRBV28 and TRBJ1-1, with D tentatively TRBD1 (6 bases). Germline CDR1 is MDHEN and CDR2 is SYDVKM. The CDR3 contains 19 residues. V was trimmed by 3 bases and J by 0 bases, leaving 23 bases between them.

CDR3 DNA: TGCAGCGCAACCCCCGGACAGGGGAGGTTGGGAGGAGGGAAAGGGGCTGCTTTCTTT. Amino acids: CSATPGQGRLGGGKGAAFF. The J gene is TRBJ1-1, the V gene TRBV29-1; TRBD1 matches 9 bases. The CDR3 is 19 residues long. Trimming took 7 bases from V and 11 from J; bases not matched to a gene: 32. In germline, CDR1 is SQVTM, CDR2 ANQGSEA.

The chain joins TRBV6-5 to TRBJ2-7; D is perhaps TRBD1 (5 bases). Trimming removed 6 bases from V and 6 bases from J, with 12 bases in between. The germline V gene has CDR1 MNHEY and CDR2 SVGAGI. The length of the CDR3 is 12 residues. CDR3 in amino acids: CASRATVGEQYF. The CDR3 bases are TGTGCCAGCAGGGCGACAGTGGGCGAGCAGTACTTC.

The chain uses TRBV7-8 and TRBJ1-3, with TRBD1 as a possible D gene (6 bases). Deletions cut 4 bases from V and 6 bases from J, with 25 bases between. This CDR3 has 18 amino acids. Per the germline V gene, CDR1 is SGHVS and CDR2 is FQNEAQ. The CDR3 DNA reads as TGTGCCAGCAGCTCCCCAGGCCGGGCAGGGGACGTGTCAAACACCATATATTTT. Translation: CASSSPGRAGDVSNTIYF.

J is TRBJ2-2 and V is TRBV5-4; 12 bases line up with TRBD2. There are 17 residues in the CDR3. Losses at the gene ends were 5 bases for V and 1 base for J; bases not matched to a gene: 6. Looked up from germline, CDR1 is SGHNT and CDR2 is YYREEE (reference sequence). The DNA of the CDR3 is TGTGCCAGCAGTCGGTTGGGACTAGCGGGGAACACCGGGGAGCTGTTTTTT. As protein: CASSRLGLAGNTGELFF.

A single count supports this clone. The rearrangement joins TRBV10-2 to TRBJ2-2; D possibly corresponds to TRBD1 (6 bases). Germline V gene data show CDR1 as WSHSY and CDR2 as SAAADI. Trimming cost V 2 bases and J 6 bases, with 10 bases left between them. The CDR3 is 14 amino acids. DNA of the CDR3: TGCGCCAGCAGTGAGGGACAGCTCGCCGGGGAGCTGTTTTTT. The encoded protein is CASSEGQLAGELFF.

The V call is TRBV7-8, the J call TRBJ2-7; TRBD2 matches at 8 bases. This CDR3 region has 15 residues. From germline, CDR1 is SGHVS and CDR2 FQNEAQ. Unmatched junction bases numbered 9, after V lost 3 bases and J lost 5 bases. The CDR3 protein is CASSLERGGRHEQYF. The CDR3 nucleotides are TGTGCCAGCAGCTTGGAGAGAGGCGGGAGGCACGAGCAGTACTTC.

V and J are TRBV5-1 and TRBJ1-1; 11 positions match TRBD1. V shed 0 bases and J 0 bases; nucleotides not matched to a gene: 4. The CDR3 is 17 amino acids. Germline V gene lookup returns CDR1 SGHRS and CDR2 YFSETQ. As DNA, the CDR3 is TGCGCCAGCAGCTTGGTGGGACAGGGGGTCGTGAACACTGAAGCTTTCTTT. The encoded protein is CASSLVGQGVVNTEAFF.

The CDR3 reads CASSEDTINYGYTF. The CDR3 bases are TGTGCCAGCAGTGAGGACACGATTAACTATGGCTACACCTTC. The chain couples TRBV6-1 to TRBJ1-2; D may be TRBD1 (5 bases). Germline CDR1 reads MNHNS; CDR2 reads SASEGT. The CDR3 has 14 amino acids. Trimming cost V 3 bases and J 1 base, with 9 bases left between them.

This chain connects TRBV9 to TRBJ1-1; 11 bases are a match to TRBD1. Looked up from germline, CDR1 is SGDLS and CDR2 is YYNGEE. CDR3 size: 16 residues. The V and J ends lost 3 bases and 5 bases, in that order; junction bases with no gene match: 9. The CDR3 reads CASSAPDRGLRTEAFF. CDR3 sequence (DNA): TGTGCCAGCAGCGCACCGGACAGGGGGCTTAGGACTGAAGCTTTCTTT.

This rearrangement joins TRBV30 to TRBJ1-1; 7 positions agree with TRBD1. V lost 3 bases and J lost 1; bases outside the gene matches: 11. The germline V gene encodes CDR1 GTSNPN and CDR2 SVGIG (reference sequence). The CDR3 contains 16 residues. The chain's CDR3 is CAWRSVTGAPNTEAFF. The CDR3 coding sequence is TGTGCCTGGAGAAGTGTAACAGGGGCACCGAACACTGAAGCTTTCTTT.

The rearrangement uses TRBV27 and TRBJ2-2; TRBD2 might be the D (6 bases). The germline gives CDR1 MNHEY, CDR2 SMNVEV (reference sequence). Trimming shortened V by 7 bases and J by 4 bases, and 16 bases separated the two germline ends. CDR3 size: 15 residues. The CDR3 DNA reads TGTGCCAGCATCGGCGGGGCCGGGGGCACCGGGGAGCTGTTTTTT. Translation gives CASIGGAGGTGELFF.

The CDR3 coding sequence is TGCAGCGTCGGAAGGCTAGCGGACACAGATACGCAGTATTTT. Amino acids: CSVGRLADTDTQYF. This sequence joins TRBV29-1 and TRBJ2-3, with 7 bases that match TRBD2. Germline V CDR1 and CDR2: SQVTM, ANQGSEA. The CDR3 contains 14 residues. Losses at the gene ends were 6 bases for V and 2 bases for J; bases not matched to a gene: 8.